The next 27 T cell receptor beta chains were all read from a single sample in a study of response to subunit inactivated influenza vaccine. Via MiXCR, TCRdb re-called the RT-PCR reads, giving one row per CDR3 protein. The sample has approximately 490,000 distinct CDR3 sequences; approximately 7.3% are singletons. This material consisted of PBMCs from blood, taken less than 30 months after vaccination. All receptors come from a man between 50 and 75 years old who received an inactivated influenza vaccine.

The chain combines TRBV18 with TRBJ1-3; 7 nucleotides agree with TRBD1. Germline V gene lookup returns CDR1 KGHSH and CDR2 LQKENI. This CDR3 is 16 amino acids long. Unmatched junction bases numbered 7, after V lost 1 base and J lost 4 bases. CDR3 in amino acids: CASSPRDSASGNTIYF. CDR3 nucleotide sequence: TGTGCCAGCTCACCACGGGACAGCGCATCGGGAAACACCATATATTTT.

This sequence joins TRBV6-1 and TRBJ1-2; 8 bases agree with TRBD1. CDR3 length: 14 amino acids. CDR1 and CDR2 from the germline V gene are MNHNS and SASEGT. The ends lost 5 bases at V and 4 bases at J; junction bases unmatched: 6. This CDR3 reads CASSPTGDLYGYTF. CDR3 in DNA: TGTGCCAGCAGTCCGACAGGGGATCTCTATGGCTACACCTTC.

The chain couples TRBV2 to TRBJ2-2; 13 bases are shared with TRBD2. The V segment lost 8 bases and the J segment 0 bases; nucleotides outside the gene matches: 12. Germline CDR1 SNHLY, CDR2 FYNNEI. The CDR3 covers 19 residues. CDR3 DNA sequence: TGTGCCAGCGTTGGGGCGACTAGCGGGGGGTTCGCGAACACCGGGGAGCTGTTTTTT. It specifies CASVGATSGGFANTGELFF. Looking up the rest from reference TRBV2 and TRBJ2-2 gives the full variable domain: EPEVTQTPSHQVTQMGQEVILRCVPISNHLYFYWYRQILGQKVEFLVSFYNNEISEKSEIFDDQFSVERPDGSNFTLKIRSTKLEDSAMYFCASVGATSGGFANTGELFFGEGSRLTVL.

This clonotype has only a few counts. The chain is built from TRBV10-3 and TRBJ1-6; TRBD1 is a possible D gene (6 bases). Trimming took 4 bases from V and 7 from J, leaving 8 bases between them. CDR3 length: 13 residues. Germline CDR1 ENHRY, CDR2 SYGVKD. The CDR3 reads CAISVDRNSPLHF. The CDR3 region has the DNA TGTGCCATCAGTGTTGACAGGAATTCACCCCTCCACTTT.

The chain joins TRBV5-1 to TRBJ2-7; TRBD2 aligns across 9 bases. The V gene end was trimmed by 4 bases and the J gene end by 4 bases; junction bases not matched to a gene: 9. Germline CDR1 and CDR2: SGHRS and YFSETQ. This CDR3 spans 15 amino acids. CDR3 amino acids: CASSDRLAGSYEQYF. The CDR3 nucleotides read TGCGCCAGCAGCGATCGCCTAGCGGGGTCTTACGAGCAGTACTTC.

This clonotype was observed a handful of times. The chain carries TRBV6-5 and TRBJ2-5; the match to TRBD1 covers 7 bases. Per the germline V gene, CDR1 is MNHEY and CDR2 is SVGAGI. The CDR3 sequence is 14 residues long. The V and J ends lost 2 bases and 6 bases, in that order; junction bases with no gene match: 6. The CDR3 spells CASSYEGAGQTQYF. The CDR3 DNA reads TGTGCCAGCAGTTACGAGGGGGCTGGACAGACCCAGTACTTC.

This chain uses TRBV5-1 with TRBJ2-1; a possible D gene is TRBD2 (5 bases). This CDR3 is 15 amino acids long. V dropped 7 bases and J dropped 8 bases, with 22 bases sitting between them. From germline, CDR1 is SGHRS and CDR2 YFSETQ. CDR3 amino acids: CASYLGISYEHEQFF. The CDR3 nucleotides are TGCGCCAGCTACCTCGGGATAAGCTATGAACATGAGCAGTTCTTC.

This clonotype was recorded at least ten times. The genes are TRBV20-1 and TRBJ2-7; 9 nucleotides agree with TRBD1. CDR1 is DFQATT, CDR2 SNEGSKA, per germline (reference sequence). The CDR3 is made up of 14 amino acids. V lost 5 bases and J lost 9; bases outside the gene matches: 14. The CDR3 region has the DNA TGCAGTGCTTCGCCTGGGGGACAGGGTTTAGGGCAGTACTTC. Protein: CSASPGGQGLGQYF.

The chain carries TRBV11-3 and TRBJ2-2; 7 nucleotides align to TRBD2. There are 15 residues in the CDR3. V dropped 5 bases and J dropped 4; count of bases not matched to a gene: 7. The germline V gene has CDR1 SGHNT and CDR2 YENEEA. DNA of the CDR3: TGTGCCAGCAGCGTAGCGGGCTCGGGCACCGGGGAGCTGTTTTTT. It encodes CASSVAGSGTGELFF.

The chain has TRBV28 and TRBJ2-2; D uncertain. The V gene lost 4 bases and the J gene lost 2 bases, with 11 bases spanning the gap. The CDR3 loop spans 15 amino acids. The germline CDR1 and CDR2 sequences are MDHEN and SYDVKM. The CDR3 here is CASSSPSGNTGELFF. The DNA of the CDR3 is TGTGCCAGCAGTTCCCCGTCGGGCAACACCGGGGAGCTGTTTTTT.

At least ten counts were recorded for this clonotype. In nucleotides, the CDR3 is TGTGCCAGCAGTTCCCGACTAGCAGACCCCGATACGCAGTATTTT. Translated: CASSSRLADPDTQYF. The J gene is TRBJ2-3, the V gene TRBV12-3 or TRBV12-4; 7 bases map to TRBD2. The CDR3 contains 15 residues. Losses at the gene ends were 4 bases for V and 6 bases for J; bases not matched to a gene: 10.

The gene calls are TRBV10-3 and TRBJ2-2, with D possibly being TRBD1 (5 bases). The germline V gene encodes CDR1 ENHRY and CDR2 SYGVKD. The CDR3 sequence is 15 residues long. The V end was cut by 6 bases, the J end by 0 bases, with 11 bases between. CDR3 protein: CAISARQPNTGELFF. CDR3 bases: TGTGCCATCAGCGCACGACAGCCGAACACCGGGGAGCTGTTTTTT.

This clonotype was detected many times. The chain couples TRBV5-1 to TRBJ2-2, with 9 bases lining up with TRBD2. The CDR3 loop spans 16 amino acids. CDR1 and CDR2 from the germline V gene are SGHRS and YFSETQ. J lost 1 base, V lost 4 bases, and 5 bases had no gene match. CDR3 nucleotides: TGCGCCAGCAGCCGAGATAGCGGGGGGAACACCGGGGAGCTGTTTTTT. Amino acid sequence: CASSRDSGGNTGELFF.

This clonotype was observed many times. This chain links TRBV27 with TRBJ2-5; possible D gene TRBD1, 6 bases. Between the trimmed V and J ends, which lost 5 bases and 0 bases, there was a span of 16 bases. There are 16 residues in the CDR3. From germline, CDR1 is MNHEY and CDR2 SMNVEV (reference sequence). CDR3 sequence: CASSKWGHLDQETQYF. For the CDR3, the DNA is TGTGCCAGCAGTAAATGGGGACACCTGGACCAAGAGACCCAGTACTTC.

In this sample, this clonotype turned up a few times. The V gene is TRBV20-1, the J gene TRBJ1-2; D perhaps matches TRBD1 (6 bases). Germline V lookup: CDR1 DFQATT, CDR2 SNEGSKA (reference sequence). This CDR3 has 12 residues. With 5 bases removed from V and 8 bases from J, the gap between germline ends came to 15 bases. In nucleotides, the CDR3 is TGCAGTGCTCTAGTAGGGACACCCGGCTACACCTTC. Translation gives CSALVGTPGYTF.

Many counts were recorded for this clonotype. The chain links TRBV6-1 to TRBJ2-1, with D possibly being TRBD2 (6 bases). From germline, CDR1 is MNHNS and CDR2 SASEGT. CDR3 length: 15 residues. The V and J ends lost 5 bases and 0 bases respectively, with 11 bases between them. The CDR3 nucleotides read TGTGCCAGCAGTCAGGCGACTAGCTCCTACAATGAGCAGTTCTTC. It specifies CASSQATSSYNEQFF.

V and J are TRBV20-1 and TRBJ2-7, with 13 bases matching TRBD2. The CDR3 has 19 residues. With 0 bases clipped from V and 2 bases from J, the junction kept 13 bases outside the gene matches. Germline CDR1 and CDR2: DFQATT and SNEGSKA (reference sequence). The CDR3 here is CSARDVAGTSGKYPYEQYF. The DNA for the CDR3 is TGCAGTGCTAGAGATGTGGCCGGGACTAGCGGGAAATATCCCTACGAGCAGTACTTC.

This clonotype was recorded at least ten times. The V gene is TRBV7-9, the J gene TRBJ2-5; weak D call: TRBD2 (5 bases). Looked up from germline, CDR1 is SEHNR and CDR2 is FQNEAQ (reference sequence). The CDR3 spans 14 residues. With 6 bases removed from V and 5 bases from J, the gap between germline ends came to 16 bases. CDR3 amino acids: CASRPAEGRETQYF. CDR3 sequence (DNA): TGTGCCAGCAGACCCGCCGAGGGCAGGGAGACCCAGTACTTC.

This clonotype was counted between two and nine times. The rearrangement joins TRBV6-1 to TRBJ2-7, with 12 positions matching TRBD2. J gave up 7 bases and V 6 bases, and 4 bases lay outside the gene matches. The CDR3 is 13 residues long. CDR1 is MNHNS, CDR2 SASEGT, per germline. The CDR3 sequence is CASRTSGGREQYF. In nucleotides, the CDR3 is TGTGCCAGCAGAACTAGCGGGGGGAGAGAGCAGTACTTC.

This clonotype was seen repeatedly, ten times or more. The rearrangement links TRBV29-1 to TRBJ2-1; D may be TRBD2 (6 bases). This CDR3 is 13 amino acids long. V was trimmed by 6 bases and J by 6 bases, leaving 15 bases between them. Germline values: CDR1 SQVTM, CDR2 ANQGSEA. The CDR3 DNA sequence: TGCAGCGTCGGCGAGCGGAGGGGCAATGAGCAGTTCTTC. Translating it yields CSVGERRGNEQFF.

This clonotype was seen more than once but under ten times. The rearrangement joins TRBV4-2 to TRBJ2-4; TRBD1 or TRBD2 may be the D gene (6 bases each). V lost 0 bases, J lost 2 bases, and 14 bases lay in between. The CDR3 is made up of 17 amino acids. Germline CDR1 LGHNA, CDR2 YNFKEQ. CDR3 sequence (DNA): TGTGCCAGCAGCCAAGATCAAGGGGGGAACTCCAAAAACATTCAGTACTTC. This encodes CASSQDQGGNSKNIQYF.

The sample holds a few counts of this clonotype. CDR3 DNA: TGTGCCAGCAGTTACGCCGGACAGGGCTCCTACGAGCAGTACTTC. As protein: CASSYAGQGSYEQYF. The V gene is TRBV6-5, the J gene TRBJ2-7; 8 bases are shared with TRBD1. With 2 bases clipped from V and 0 bases from J, the junction kept 3 bases outside the gene matches. The germline gives CDR1 MNHEY, CDR2 SVGAGI. The CDR3 sequence is 15 residues long.

This clonotype was counted a few times. The V gene is TRBV20-1, the J gene TRBJ2-1, with 7 bases lining up with TRBD2. This CDR3 comprises 15 residues. The V segment lost 3 bases and the J segment 1 base; nucleotides outside the gene matches: 6. Germline values: CDR1 DFQATT, CDR2 SNEGSKA (reference sequence). CDR3 sequence reads: CSASLRGSSYNEQFF. Here the CDR3 DNA reads TGCAGTGCTAGTTTGCGCGGGAGTTCCTACAATGAGCAGTTCTTC.

The genes are TRBV27 and TRBJ1-5; a possible D gene is TRBD1 (5 bases). Trimming cost V 5 bases and J 7 bases, with 18 bases left between them. There are 15 residues in the CDR3. CDR1 is MNHEY, CDR2 SMNVEV, per germline (reference sequence). CDR3: CASSPDRGWGQPQHF. CDR3 DNA sequence: TGTGCCAGCAGTCCTGACCGGGGCTGGGGACAGCCCCAGCATTTT.

This clonotype was observed at least ten times. This chain uses TRBV9 with TRBJ2-3; TRBD1 might be the D (6 bases). CDR1 is SGDLS, CDR2 YYNGEE, per germline. Trimming took off 0 bases at V and 7 bases at J, with 9 bases between the two ends. The CDR3 sequence is 13 residues long. The CDR3 bases are TGTGCCAGCAGCGTAGGGGGACAACATACGCAGTATTTT. As protein: CASSVGGQHTQYF.

The chain couples TRBV7-9 to TRBJ2-3, with D unclear. This CDR3 has 15 residues. Trimming left V 1 base short and J 1 base short, with 9 bases between. CDR1 and CDR2 (germline): SEHNR, FQNEAQ (reference sequence). The CDR3 here is CASSLVGSRTDTQYF. DNA of the CDR3: TGTGCCAGCAGCTTAGTGGGGTCCCGCACAGATACGCAGTATTTT.

This clonotype was seen a few times. The gene calls are TRBV7-2 and TRBJ2-5; D is ambiguous. Trimming took off 7 bases at V and 5 bases at J, with 20 bases between the two ends. The CDR3 consists of 15 residues. Germline CDR1 and CDR2: SGHTA and FQGNSA. The CDR3 here is CASTLDQATTETQYF. In DNA, the CDR3 is TGTGCCAGCACCCTAGACCAGGCTACTACGGAGACCCAGTACTTC.